This T cell receptor (beta chain) was sequenced during a study of shared clonotypes between healthy human individuals. Study-level results: Incomplete sequencing of sorted subsets was indicated by rarefaction despite large depth.

Profiled with immunoSEQ multiplex PCR; TCRdb holds only in-frame clones, not every one. The sample has about 1 million clones; roughly 80% are singletons. The sample holds one count of this clone. Antigen: not known. Naive CD45RA+ and memory CD45RA-negative subsets were split from CD4+ cells. Germline CDR1 and CDR2: SNHLY and FYNNEI. The CDR3 consists of 16 residues. The V segment lost 2 bases and the J segment 0 bases; nucleotides outside the gene matches: 6. The chain combines TRBV2 with TRBJ2-7; 8 nucleotides line up with TRBD1. The sequence came from a man aged 18 to 30 in good health. The sequencing input was memory CD4+ T cells sorted from blood. The subset was: CD45RA-negative fraction. The CDR3 DNA sequence: TGTGCCAGCAGTGAATTGGGGACAGGAAGCTCCTACGAGCAGTACTTC. Its protein product is CASSELGTGSSYEQYF.